This T cell receptor (beta chain) was recorded in a study of cytomegalovirus exposure and HLA in healthy donors. CDR3 length equals 14 residues. V lost 5 bases, J lost 0 bases, and 10 bases lay in between. Germline loops: CDR1 SGHVS, CDR2 FQNEAQ. Primers included in the PCR were 60 Vbeta and 13 Jbeta primers. Assay: immunoSEQ multiplex PCR; the TCRdb copy retains only in-frame clones and omits some. The sample spans some 130,000 clones; the ten largest clones claim roughly 1.7%. The V gene is TRBV7-8, the J gene TRBJ1-2, with D tentatively TRBD1 (6 bases). The sequenced material came from PBMCs. This clonotype was obtained from a woman between 40 and 50 years old in good health and CMV-seropositive. The CDR3 DNA is TGTGCCAGCAGCGCGGACAGAACTAACTATGGCTACACCTTC. It codes for CASSADRTNYGYTF.